This T cell receptor (beta chain) was sequenced for a study of shared clonotypes between healthy human individuals. It was across several immunoSEQ plates that each subset's genomic DNA was evenly split. Assay used: immunoSEQ multiplex PCR; TCRdb lists only in-frame clones, some missing. The repertoire holds almost 700,000 clones, with around 92% as singletons. From germline, CDR1 is MDHEN and CDR2 SYDVKM. The CDR3 length is 14 residues. Trimming removed 7 bases at V and 0 bases at J, with 13 bases between. Only CD45RO-negative cells positively selected for CCR7 counted as naive CD8 cells, so terminally differentiated effector memory CD45RA+ cells were excluded.

The sequence was obtained from a man aged 25 to 45 in good health. The sequencing input was naive CD8+ T cells sorted from blood. The chain carries TRBV28 and TRBJ2-7; D possibly matches TRBD1 or TRBD2 (5 bases each). Written as DNA, the CDR3 is TGTGCCAGCACGGGGCCCCGGAGCTCCTACGAGCAGTACTTC. Amino acid sequence: CASTGPRSSYEQYF.